The 14 T cell receptor beta chains in this list originate from one sample, sequenced in a study of cytomegalovirus exposure and HLA in healthy donors. Measured with immunoSEQ multiplex PCR; TCRdb has only the in-frame clones, and not every one. Found here are more than 110,000 clones, 70% to 90% of them singletons; the top ten hold 7.5% to 10%. The source material was PBMCs. These receptors originate from a woman aged 18-29 years in good health and CMV-seropositive.

This chain connects TRBV7-3 to TRBJ2-1; D ambiguous. The CDR3 is 12 residues long. Germline lookup yields CDR1 SGHTA and CDR2 FQGTGA. Trimming removed 3 bases at V and 5 bases at J, with 5 bases between. The CDR3 DNA is TGTGCCAGCAGCTTTGGGCACAATGAGCAGTTCTTC. It encodes CASSFGHNEQFF.

The chain couples TRBV6-1 to TRBJ2-1; D not resolved. Trimming took off 0 bases at V and 12 bases at J, with 9 bases between the two ends. Germline CDR1 and CDR2: MNHNS and SASEGT. The CDR3 extends over 12 amino acids. The CDR3 sequence is CASSEAGLGQFF. CDR3 nucleotide sequence: TGTGCCAGCAGTGAAGCCGGGTTGGGGCAGTTCTTC.

This rearrangement joins TRBV7-8 to TRBJ2-7; the match to TRBD1 covers 11 bases. The V and J ends lost 5 bases and 2 bases, in that order; junction bases with no gene match: 11. Germline CDR1 and CDR2: SGHVS and FQNEAQ. The CDR3 runs to 17 residues. In DNA, the CDR3 is TGTGCCAGCAGCCTAAGGCCCCCGGGACAGGGGGCCTACGAGCAGTACTTC. Translated, it gives CASSLRPPGQGAYEQYF. Filled out from reference TRBV7-8 and TRBJ2-7, the complete variable domain reads GAGVSQSPRYKVAKRGQDVALRCDPISGHVSLFWYQQALGQGPEFLTYFQNEAQLDKSGLPSDRFFAERPEGSVSTLKIQRTQQEDSAVYLCASSLRPPGQGAYEQYFGPGTRLTVT.

The CDR3 loop reads CASSTLSGGARPEQYF. The DNA for the CDR3 is TGTGCCAGCAGTACACTAAGCGGGGGGGCCCGTCCCGAGCAGTACTTC. This chain links TRBV5-6 with TRBJ2-7; 10 bases are shared with TRBD2. The junction had 14 bases not matched to a gene; V was cut back by 5 bases and J by 6 bases. Germline V gene lookup returns CDR1 SGHDT and CDR2 YYEEEE. The CDR3 spans 16 residues.

The rearrangement uses TRBV18 and TRBJ2-3; D unresolved. Germline CDR1 is KGHSH and CDR2 is LQKENI. V lost 5 bases to trimming and J lost 0 bases, with 6 bases between them. The CDR3 length is 13 residues. CDR3 in DNA: TGTGCCAGCTCATCGACTAGCACAGATACGCAGTATTTT. The encoded protein is CASSSTSTDTQYF.

CDR3 residues: CASSLEQGNYGYTF. The CDR3 DNA sequence: TGTGCCAGCAGCTTAGAACAGGGGAACTATGGCTACACCTTC. The gene calls are TRBV7-9 and TRBJ1-2; 7 nucleotides agree with TRBD1. Trimming at V came to 1 base and at J to 2 bases, leaving 1 base not matched to a gene. The CDR3 spans 14 residues. Looked up from germline, CDR1 is SEHNR and CDR2 is FQNEAQ (reference sequence).

The DNA for the CDR3 is TGTGCCAGCAGTTTCGCAGGAATCTCTGGAAACACCATATATTTT. Its translation is CASSFAGISGNTIYF. The chain uses TRBV27 and TRBJ1-3; D is unclear. This CDR3 is 15 amino acids long. Germline lookup yields CDR1 MNHEY and CDR2 SMNVEV (reference sequence). V was clipped by 3 bases and J by 0 bases, with 9 bases between them.

J is TRBJ2-7 and V is TRBV6-6; unclear D gene. CDR1 and CDR2 from the germline V gene are MNHNY and SVGAGI (reference sequence). Trimming shortened V by 3 bases and J by 2 bases, and 11 bases separated the two germline ends. The CDR3 is made up of 14 amino acids. The CDR3 here is CASSYRSTTYEQYF. CDR3 DNA sequence: TGTGCCAGCAGTTATCGGTCAACGACCTACGAGCAGTACTTC.

The chain employs TRBV30 and TRBJ2-5; D is undetermined. The CDR3 is 13 amino acids. The germline V gene encodes CDR1 GTSNPN and CDR2 SVGIG (reference sequence). V shed 3 bases and J shed 5 bases, with 13 bases lying between them. The CDR3 coding sequence is TGTGCCTGGAGCGCCAGGTCGACGGAGACCCAGTACTTC. This sequence encodes CAWSARSTETQYF.

On this clone itself: Other DNA variants within this sample encode the same CDR3. The J gene is TRBJ1-5, the V gene TRBV30; tentatively, D is TRBD1 (6 bases). Deletions cut 0 bases from V and 4 bases from J, with 7 bases between. The CDR3 runs 13 residues. Germline V gene lookup returns CDR1 GTSNPN and CDR2 SVGIG (reference sequence). As DNA, the CDR3 is TGTGCCTGGAGTGTGAGGGGGAATCAGCCCCAGCATTTT. Its translation: CAWSVRGNQPQHF.

V and J are TRBV14 and TRBJ2-7; tentative D call: TRBD2 (6 bases). The CDR3 covers 16 residues. The germline V and J ends were trimmed by 0 bases and 4 bases, with 16 bases remaining between them. Germline V gene sequence: CDR1 SGHDN, CDR2 FVKESK. CDR3 region: CASSQDRRGRGYEQYF. The CDR3, as DNA: TGTGCCAGCAGCCAAGATCGGAGGGGTAGGGGATACGAGCAGTACTTC.

The V and J genes are TRBV5-4 and TRBJ2-5, with D perhaps TRBD2 (6 bases). The CDR3 loop spans 16 amino acids. V was pared by 1 base and J by 4 bases, with 17 bases between. Germline V gives CDR1 SGHNT, CDR2 YYREEE (reference sequence). CDR3 protein: CASSLRERVYSETQYF. The CDR3 nucleotides read TGTGCCAGCAGCTTGCGGGAGAGAGTATATTCAGAGACCCAGTACTTC.

The chain links TRBV7-2 to TRBJ1-6, with D possibly being TRBD1 (6 bases). The germline V gene encodes CDR1 SGHTA and CDR2 FQGNSA. This CDR3 contains 12 residues. The CDR3 loop reads CASRGGERPLHF. The CDR3 nucleotides read TGTGCTAGCCGAGGGGGGGAACGGCCCCTCCACTTT.

The V gene is TRBV2, the J gene TRBJ2-1; 12 bases map to TRBD2. V shed 2 bases and J 8 bases; nucleotides not matched to a gene: 4. The CDR3 runs to 15 residues. The germline CDR1 and CDR2 sequences are SNHLY and FYNNEI. The CDR3 nucleotides read TGTGCCAGCAGTGAAACTAGCGGGGGGATCGATGAGCAGTTCTTC. Translation gives CASSETSGGIDEQFF.